This T cell receptor (beta chain) was recovered during a study of shared clonotypes between healthy human individuals. Generated by immunoSEQ multiplex PCR, the TCRdb table keeps only in-frame clones and is missing some. The sample records millions of clones, more than 80% being singletons. General study results and limits: Across several donors, naive CD4 shared roughly 5.2%, naive CD8 3.5% to 4%, memory CD4 roughly 2.1%, memory CD8 about 0.4%. Expectations were that clonotype sharing among donors would be affected by sequencing depth.

Study donors comprised healthy, HIV-negative adults devoid of recent acute infection or vaccination. Adults of Caucasian background living in Nashville, Tennessee made up all donors. Germline CDR1 reads MDHEN; CDR2 reads SYDVKM. There are 14 residues in the CDR3. V lost 6 bases, J lost 3 bases, and 14 bases lay in between. This clone was counted a single time. The target antigen is unknown. The chain joins TRBV28 to TRBJ1-2; tentative D call: TRBD1 (6 bases). The sequenced sample was naive CD4+ T cells from PBMCs. The subset denotes: CD45RA+ positively selected. The TCR comes from a man between 18 and 29 years old in good health. Some clones in this sample may be carry-over from other donors' samples. The CDR3 DNA reads as TGTGCCAGCAGATTACAGGGAGGCGACTATGGCTACACCTTC. It codes for CASRLQGGDYGYTF.